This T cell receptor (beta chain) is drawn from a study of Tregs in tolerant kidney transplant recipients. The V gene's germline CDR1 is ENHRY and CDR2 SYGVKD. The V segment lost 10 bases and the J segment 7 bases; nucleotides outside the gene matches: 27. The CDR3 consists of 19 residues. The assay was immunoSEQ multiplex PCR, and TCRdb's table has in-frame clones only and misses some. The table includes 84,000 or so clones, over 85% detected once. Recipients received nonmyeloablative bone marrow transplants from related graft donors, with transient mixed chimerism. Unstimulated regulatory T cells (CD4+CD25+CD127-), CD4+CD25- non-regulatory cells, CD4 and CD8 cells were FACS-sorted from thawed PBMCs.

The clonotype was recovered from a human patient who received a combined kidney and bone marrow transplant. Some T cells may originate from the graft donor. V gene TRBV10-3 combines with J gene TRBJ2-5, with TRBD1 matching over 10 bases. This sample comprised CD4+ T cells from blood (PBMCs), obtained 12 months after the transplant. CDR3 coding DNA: TGTGCCACCCGTGTCAACCCGACAGGGGGCGTATGGGAATTCGGGACCCAGTACTTC. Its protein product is CATRVNPTGGVWEFGTQYF.